These 29 T cell receptor beta chains share one sample of origin, sequenced in a study of glioma-infiltrating T cells. The iRepertoire nested amplicon-rescue multiplex PCR amplified TCR alpha and beta CDR3s from RNA. TCRdb called the multiplex PCR reads again in MiXCR, with one record for every CDR3 protein. The data show about 190,000 distinct CDR3 sequences, around 30% seen once. What was sequenced was glioma tissue, nonneoplastic brain tissue, or PBMCs (not recorded which). The receptors originated from a human donor with low-grade glioma or glioblastoma, undergoing nonglioma brain surgery, or in good health (not recorded which).

This clonotype was picked up many times. The V gene is TRBV7-2, the J gene TRBJ2-7; D remains ambiguous. V gave up 5 bases and J gave up 3 bases, with 14 bases separating them. The CDR3 extends over 14 amino acids. Germline V gene sequence: CDR1 SGHTA, CDR2 FQGNSA. The CDR3 DNA reads TGTGCCAGCAGCCCCGGCGGCAGTAACTACGAGCAGTACTTC. This codes for CASSPGGSNYEQYF.

This clonotype was observed at least ten times. V usage is TRBV10-3 and J usage is TRBJ1-1; TRBD1 agrees at 8 bases. With V trimmed by 4 bases and J by 2 bases, 9 bases remained unmatched. The germline V gene encodes CDR1 ENHRY and CDR2 SYGVKD. The CDR3 runs 16 residues. The CDR3 region is CAISGGDTGGNTEAFF. The CDR3 nucleotides are TGTGCCATCAGTGGGGGGGATACAGGGGGAAACACTGAAGCTTTCTTT.

This clonotype has only a few counts. The chain employs TRBV4-1 and TRBJ2-7, with TRBD1 matching over 10 bases. The junction had 4 bases not matched to a gene; V was cut back by 2 bases and J by 3 bases. The CDR3 contains 15 residues. Germline V CDR1 and CDR2: MGHRA, YSYEKL. The DNA of the CDR3 is TGCGCCAGCAGCCAATCCGGGACAGGGGTCTACGAGCAGTACTTC. It translates to CASSQSGTGVYEQYF.

This clonotype appeared once. The chain recombines TRBV27 with TRBJ2-7; 13 bases line up with TRBD2. The CDR3 has 16 amino acids. The germline CDR1 and CDR2 sequences are MNHEY and SMNVEV (reference sequence). J was trimmed by 3 bases and V by 6 bases; bases with no gene match: 8. The CDR3 DNA is TGTGCCAGCAGAACACTACTAGCGGGAGGGCTCTACGAGCAGTACTTC. As protein: CASRTLLAGGLYEQYF.

This clonotype was recorded many times. In DNA, the CDR3 is TGTGCCAGCAGCGTCGGTCCGGGCAATGAGCAGTTCTTC. Amino acid sequence: CASSVGPGNEQFF. The J gene is TRBJ2-1, the V gene TRBV7-3; D not resolved. Germline V gene sequence: CDR1 SGHTA, CDR2 FQGTGA. Trimming took off 5 bases at V and 6 bases at J, with 11 bases between the two ends. There are 13 residues in the CDR3. Full variable domain (outside the CDR3, taken from reference TRBV7-3 and TRBJ2-1): GAGVSQTPSNKVTEKGKYVELRCDPISGHTALYWYRQSLGQGPEFLIYFQGTGAADDSGLPNDRFFAVRPEGSVSTLKIQRTERGDSAVYLCASSVGPGNEQFFGPGTRLTVL.

This clonotype was seen many times. This chain connects TRBV6-1 to TRBJ2-6; D is unresolved. Germline V gene data show CDR1 as MNHNS and CDR2 as SASEGT. Trimming cost V 8 bases and J 0 bases, with 5 bases left between them. The CDR3 spans 13 residues. CDR3 sequence (DNA): TGTGCCAGCTTGAGCTCTGGGGCCAACGTCCTGACTTTC. Translated, it gives CASLSSGANVLTF.

The sample holds many counts of this clonotype. The genes are TRBV7-9 and TRBJ2-3, with 7 bases aligning to TRBD2. Trimming at V came to 7 bases and at J to 6 bases, leaving 13 bases not matched to a gene. The CDR3 sequence is 15 residues long. Germline V lookup: CDR1 SEHNR, CDR2 FQNEAQ (reference sequence). In nucleotides, the CDR3 is TGTGCCAGCACCCCTTGGACTAGAGGGGTGGATACGCAGTATTTT. Protein: CASTPWTRGVDTQYF.

CDR3 loop: CSAPSSSGTSDSAEQYF. CDR3 bases: TGCAGTGCCCCCTCCAGTAGCGGGACTAGCGATTCGGCCGAGCAGTACTTC. The V and J genes are TRBV29-1 and TRBJ2-7; 10 bases fit TRBD2. Germline V lookup: CDR1 SQVTM, CDR2 ANQGSEA. The CDR3 has 17 residues.

This clonotype was counted many times. J is TRBJ2-7 and V is TRBV7-9; maybe TRBD2 (7 bases). Germline V gene lookup returns CDR1 SEHNR and CDR2 FQNEAQ (reference sequence). V was trimmed by 1 base and J by 1 base, leaving 14 bases between them. The CDR3 runs 16 residues. The CDR3 sequence is CASSLVSRGGSYEQYF. The CDR3 bases are TGTGCCAGCAGCTTAGTATCCAGGGGAGGGTCCTACGAGCAGTACTTC.

This clonotype was detected a few times. The junction departs from the called germline gene at one end, perhaps through a read error. V gene TRBV29-1 combines with J gene TRBJ2-5, with D possibly matching TRBD1 (5 bases). Germline V gives CDR1 SQVTM, CDR2 ANQGSEA. The CDR3 length is 13 residues. CDR3 sequence reads: CSVEDSYQETQYF. The DNA for the CDR3 is TGCAGCGTCGAAGACAGCTACCAAGAGACCCAGTACTTC.

This clonotype was detected many times. This chain joins TRBV4-3 and TRBJ2-3; no reliable D call. The CDR3 runs to 14 residues. V was pared by 0 bases and J by 4 bases, with 8 bases between. CDR1 LGHNA and CDR2 YSLEER come from the germline V gene. CDR3 coding DNA: TGCGCCAGCAGCCAAGACCGCGCGGCAGATACGCAGTATTTT. Its protein product is CASSQDRAADTQYF.

This clonotype was counted between two and nine times. This chain uses TRBV12-3 or TRBV12-4 with TRBJ2-3, with D maybe TRBD1 (6 bases). This CDR3 is built from 15 residues. The germline V and J ends were trimmed by 0 bases and 1 base, with 8 bases remaining between them. CDR3: CASSLAGHRTDTQYF. The CDR3 DNA reads as TGTGCCAGCAGTTTAGCGGGACACCGCACAGATACGCAGTATTTT.

This clonotype was seen ten or more times. V gene TRBV10-2 combines with J gene TRBJ2-1, with 9 bases identical to TRBD2. This CDR3 has 13 residues. Germline loops: CDR1 WSHSY, CDR2 SAAADI. J was trimmed by 8 bases and V by 9 bases; bases with no gene match: 8. CDR3 amino acids: CASVLSGSDEQFF. The CDR3 DNA reads as TGCGCCAGTGTTCTTAGCGGGAGCGATGAGCAGTTCTTC.

Many counts were recorded for this clonotype. The rearrangement links TRBV28 to TRBJ2-5; no reliable D call. The CDR3 extends over 13 amino acids. The V gene's germline CDR1 is MDHEN and CDR2 SYDVKM. Between the trimmed V and J ends, which lost 6 bases and 2 bases, there was a span of 10 bases. The CDR3 sequence: CASSPSKQETQYF. DNA for the CDR3: TGTGCCAGCAGCCCATCGAAGCAAGAGACCCAGTACTTC.

Only a few counts were recorded for this clonotype. The chain combines TRBV29-1 with TRBJ2-5; D gene ambiguous. Trimming left V 4 bases short and J 3 bases short, with 9 bases between. This CDR3 comprises 12 residues. The V gene's germline CDR1 is SQVTM and CDR2 ANQGSEA. The CDR3 coding sequence is TGCAGCGTTGGCCCAACAGAAGAGACCCAGTACTTC. Residues: CSVGPTEETQYF. The variable domain in full, completed from reference TRBV29-1 and TRBJ2-5, reads SAVISQKPSRDICQRGTSLTIQCQVDSQVTMMFWYRQQPGQSLTLIATANQGSEATYESGFVIDKFPISRPNLTFSTLTVSNMSPEDSSIYLCSVGPTEETQYFGPGTRLLVL.

This clonotype was seen at least ten times. The chain carries TRBV5-1 and TRBJ2-3; D is possibly TRBD1 (5 bases). Germline assignment: CDR1 SGHRS and CDR2 YFSETQ. The CDR3 runs to 14 residues. V lost 5 bases, J lost 6 bases, and 16 bases lay in between. The CDR3 DNA is TGCGCCAGCAGTCGGACGGCGGACAAGGATACGCAGTATTTT. This codes for CASSRTADKDTQYF.

To note about this clonotype: Germline and junction disagree at one end, which may indicate a read error. The chain links TRBV5-1 to TRBJ2-1; 7 bases are shared with TRBD2. CDR1 is SGHRS and CDR2 is YFSETQ in the germline V gene. The CDR3 runs to 17 residues. The CDR3 loop reads CASSLAYGRTGYSEQFF. The CDR3 coding sequence is TGCGCCAGCAGCTTGGCGTACGGGAGGACGGGGTACAGTGAGCAGTTCTTC.

This rearrangement joins TRBV5-1 to TRBJ2-7; weak D call: TRBD2 (6 bases). Germline lookup yields CDR1 SGHRS and CDR2 YFSETQ. This CDR3 is built from 14 residues. V lost 5 bases to trimming and J lost 2 bases, with 14 bases between them. This CDR3 is CASSVTGEAYEQYF. The CDR3 bases are TGCGCCAGCAGTGTGACGGGGGAAGCCTACGAGCAGTACTTC.

This clonotype was seen repeatedly, ten times or more. The chain joins TRBV28 to TRBJ2-7; D is undetermined. CDR1 is MDHEN, CDR2 SYDVKM, per germline. The CDR3 is made up of 11 amino acids. V was cut by 6 bases and J by 2 bases, with 5 bases left in between. The chain's CDR3 is CASRAPYEQYF. CDR3 DNA sequence: TGTGCCAGCAGGGCCCCCTACGAGCAGTACTTC.

The rearrangement uses TRBV29-1 and TRBJ1-2, with 7 bases fitting TRBD1. The CDR3 is 15 residues long. CDR1 and CDR2 from the germline V gene are SQVTM and ANQGSEA. V trimming: 3 bases; J trimming: 4 bases; junction bases outside the gene matches: 11. The CDR3 sequence: CSVDLDRLDVYGYTF. CDR3 DNA: TGCAGCGTTGACCTGGACAGGTTAGATGTCTATGGCTACACCTTC.

Worth noting for this clonotype: At one of its ends the junction is not consistent with the germline gene, which may arise from a read error. The chain uses TRBV6-1 and TRBJ2-5; no firm D call. In germline, CDR1 is MNHNS, CDR2 SASEGT. The CDR3 runs to 13 residues. The CDR3 nucleotides read TGTGCCAGCAGTTGGTACACCGGCGAGACCCAGTACTTT. As protein: CASSWYTGETQYF.

This clonotype appeared many times. The chain couples TRBV2 to TRBJ2-3, with unresolved D. CDR1 is SNHLY, CDR2 FYNNEI, per germline. The length of the CDR3 is 14 residues. V lost 4 bases and J lost 4, with 12 bases in between. The CDR3 DNA follows: TGTGCCAGCAGTGCTTCTCGAAACGCAGATACGCAGTATTTT. Its protein product is CASSASRNADTQYF.

Only a few counts were recorded for this clonotype. The rearrangement links TRBV19 to TRBJ2-5, with TRBD1 as a possible D gene (5 bases). The CDR3 has 13 amino acids. Germline V gene data show CDR1 as LNHDA and CDR2 as SQIVND (reference sequence). Between the trimmed V and J ends, which lost 3 bases and 4 bases, there was a span of 9 bases. In DNA form, the CDR3 reads TGTGCCAGTAGTATCGCAGGGTTAGAGACCCAGTACTTC. Its translation is CASSIAGLETQYF. Supplemented by reference TRBV19 and TRBJ2-5, the full variable domain reads DGGITQSPKYLFRKEGQNVTLSCEQNLNHDAMYWYRQDPGQGLRLIYYSQIVNDFQKGDIAEGYSVSREKKESFPLTVTSAQKNPTAFYLCASSIAGLETQYFGPGTRLLVL.

About this clonotype itself: A much larger clone lies a single base off, so this may be a read error. The chain couples TRBV7-2 to TRBJ2-1; 7 nucleotides align to TRBD2. Germline CDR1 SGHTA, CDR2 FQGNSA. CDR3 length equals 17 residues. The V gene end was trimmed by 7 bases and the J gene end by 8 bases; junction bases not matched to a gene: 20. The CDR3: CASNILTSWSMSDEQFF. The DNA of the CDR3 is TGTGCCAGCAATATTCTGACTAGCTGGAGTATGAGCGATGAGCAGTTCTTC.

The chain carries TRBV27 and TRBJ1-5; 12 nucleotides line up with TRBD1. The V gene's germline CDR1 is MNHEY and CDR2 SMNVEV (reference sequence). J gave up 7 bases and V 3 bases, and 10 bases lay outside the gene matches. CDR3 length: 17 amino acids. The CDR3 nucleotides read TGTGCCAGCAGTTTGGTCGGGACAGGGGGCGCAGGACAGCCCCAGCATTTT. Its translation: CASSLVGTGGAGQPQHF.

This clonotype was seen ten or more times. The chain is built from TRBV3-1 and TRBJ1-2; 8 positions agree with TRBD1. The CDR3 has 13 amino acids. The trim removed 6 bases at V and 7 bases at J, leaving 7 bases unmatched. Germline values: CDR1 LGHDT, CDR2 YNNKEL (reference sequence). As DNA, the CDR3 is TGTGCCAGCAGACCCGGGACAGGCGGTGGCTACACCTTC. Translating it yields CASRPGTGGGYTF.

Concerning this clonotype: An end of the junction differs from the germline gene, which may be a read error. The V call is TRBV6-6, the J call TRBJ2-3; 7 positions agree with TRBD2. CDR3 size: 16 residues. Germline-derived CDR1 and CDR2 are MNHNY and SVGAGI (reference sequence). The CDR3 is CARYGSNGRSKDTQYF. CDR3 sequence (DNA): TGTGCCAGATATGGTAGTAACGGGAGGAGCAAAGATACGCAGTATTTT.

This clonotype appeared many times. This chain connects TRBV7-2 to TRBJ2-1; 7 bases align to TRBD1. CDR3 length equals 16 residues. Trimming at V came to 2 bases and at J to 4 bases, leaving 8 bases not matched to a gene. Germline values: CDR1 SGHTA, CDR2 FQGNSA. The CDR3 reads CASSLLGRTGYNEQFF. In nucleotides, the CDR3 is TGTGCCAGCAGCTTATTGGGACGGACAGGATACAATGAGCAGTTCTTC.

A few counts support this clonotype. V and J are TRBV5-1 and TRBJ1-1, with 7 positions matching TRBD1. The CDR3 consists of 19 residues. Germline V gene lookup returns CDR1 SGHRS and CDR2 YFSETQ. The trim removed 2 bases at V and 1 base at J, leaving 17 bases unmatched. CDR3 sequence reads: CASSFRPRATGASNTEAFF. The CDR3, as DNA: TGCGCCAGCAGCTTCCGGCCCCGGGCCACAGGGGCTTCGAACACTGAAGCTTTCTTT.